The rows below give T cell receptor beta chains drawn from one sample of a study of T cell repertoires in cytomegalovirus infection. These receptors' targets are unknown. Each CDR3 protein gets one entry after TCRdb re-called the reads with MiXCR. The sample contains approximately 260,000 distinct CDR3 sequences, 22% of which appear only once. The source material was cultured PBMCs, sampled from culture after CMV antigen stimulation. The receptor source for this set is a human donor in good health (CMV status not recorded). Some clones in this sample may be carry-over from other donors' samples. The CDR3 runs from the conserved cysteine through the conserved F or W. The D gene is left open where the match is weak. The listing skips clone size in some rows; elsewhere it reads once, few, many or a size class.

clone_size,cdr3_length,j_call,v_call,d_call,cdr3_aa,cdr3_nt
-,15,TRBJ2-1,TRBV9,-,CASSVDGFDYNEQFF,TGTGCCAGCAGCGTGGACGGCTTTGATTACAATGAGCAGTTCTTC
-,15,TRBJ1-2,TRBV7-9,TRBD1,CASSDRDRFNYGYTF,TGTGCCAGCAGCGACCGGGACAGGTTTAACTATGGCTACACCTTC
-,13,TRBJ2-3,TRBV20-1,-,CSAREGGTGTQYF,TGCAGTGCCAGAGAAGGGGGGACGGGTACGCAGTATTTT
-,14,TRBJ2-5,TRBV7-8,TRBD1,CASSPGTGFGTQYF,TGTGCCAGCAGCCCTGGGACAGGGTTTGGGACCCAGTACTTC
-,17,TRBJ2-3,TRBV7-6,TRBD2,CASSLAGLAGETDTQYF,TGTGCCAGCAGCTTAGCGGGGCTAGCGGGAGAAACAGATACGCAGTATTTT
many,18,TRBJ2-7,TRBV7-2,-,CASSLGPQSSVSSYEQYF,TGTGCCAGCAGCTTAGGGCCCCAATCTAGCGTAAGCTCCTACGAGCAGTACTTC
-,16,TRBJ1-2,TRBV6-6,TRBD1,CASSRTGGAGYYGYTF,TGTGCCAGCAGTCGGACAGGGGGCGCGGGTTACTATGGCTACACCTTC
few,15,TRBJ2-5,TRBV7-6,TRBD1,CASSSNRGAGETQYF,TGTGCCAGCAGCTCCAACAGGGGGGCTGGGGAGACCCAGTACTTC
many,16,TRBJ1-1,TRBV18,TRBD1,CASSPQGQGLNTEAFF,TGTGCCAGCTCACCACAGGGACAGGGATTGAACACTGAAGCTTTCTTT
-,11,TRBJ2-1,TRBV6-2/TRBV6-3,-,CASSGDNEQFF,TGTGCCAGCAGCGGGGACAATGAGCAGTTCTTC
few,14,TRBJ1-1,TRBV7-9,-,CASKFPGARAEAFF,TGTGCCAGCAAATTTCCGGGGGCGCGCGCTGAAGCTTTCTTT
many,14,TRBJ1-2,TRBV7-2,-,CASSLGGTGYGYTF,TGTGCCAGCAGCTTAGGAGGGACCGGCTATGGCTACACCTTC
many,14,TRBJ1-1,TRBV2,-,CASSVSIGERGAFF,TGTGCCAGCAGTGTGTCTATAGGGGAGAGGGGCGCTTTCTTT
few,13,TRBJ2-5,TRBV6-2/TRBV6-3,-,CASGDNFQETQYF,TGTGCCAGCGGGGACAACTTTCAAGAGACCCAGTACTTC
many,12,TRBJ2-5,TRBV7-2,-,CASRTDQETQYF,TGTGCCAGCAGGACAGATCAAGAGACCCAGTACTTC
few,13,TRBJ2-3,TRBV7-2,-,CASSSDGTDTQYF,TGTGCCAGCAGCTCGGACGGTACAGATACGCAGTATTTT
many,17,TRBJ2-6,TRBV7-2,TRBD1,CASSRDRLSSGANVLTF,TGTGCCAGCAGTCGGGACAGATTAAGCTCTGGGGCCAACGTCCTGACTTTC
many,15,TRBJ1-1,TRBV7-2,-,CASSLPTVINTEAFF,TGTGCCAGCAGCTTACCGACAGTTATTAACACTGAAGCTTTCTTT
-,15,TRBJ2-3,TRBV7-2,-,CASSLGGTRTDTQYF,TGTGCCAGCAGCTTAGGAGGGACCCGCACAGATACGCAGTATTTT
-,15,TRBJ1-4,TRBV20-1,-,CSARDVGLTNEKLFF,TGCAGTGCTAGAGATGTAGGGTTAACTAATGAAAAACTGTTTTTT
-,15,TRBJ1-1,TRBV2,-,CASSEGRLLNTEAFF,TGTGCCAGCAGTGAGGGGCGGCTCTTGAACACTGAAGCTTTCTTT
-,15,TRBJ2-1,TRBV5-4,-,CASSLGNRVYNEQFF,TGTGCCAGCAGCCTAGGTAACAGGGTGTACAATGAGCAGTTCTTC
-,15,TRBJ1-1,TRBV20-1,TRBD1,CSASPNRGGNTEAFF,TGCAGTGCTAGCCCCAACAGGGGGGGGAACACTGAAGCTTTCTTT
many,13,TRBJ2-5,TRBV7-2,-,CASSSWDGETQYF,TGTGCCAGCAGCTCGTGGGACGGGGAGACCCAGTACTTC
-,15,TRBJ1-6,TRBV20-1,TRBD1,CSARPEGADNSPLHF,TGCAGTGCCCGCCCGGAGGGGGCAGATAATTCACCCCTCCACTTT
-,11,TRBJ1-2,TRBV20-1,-,CSAQPPKGYTF,TGCAGTGCGCAGCCTCCTAAAGGCTACACCTTC